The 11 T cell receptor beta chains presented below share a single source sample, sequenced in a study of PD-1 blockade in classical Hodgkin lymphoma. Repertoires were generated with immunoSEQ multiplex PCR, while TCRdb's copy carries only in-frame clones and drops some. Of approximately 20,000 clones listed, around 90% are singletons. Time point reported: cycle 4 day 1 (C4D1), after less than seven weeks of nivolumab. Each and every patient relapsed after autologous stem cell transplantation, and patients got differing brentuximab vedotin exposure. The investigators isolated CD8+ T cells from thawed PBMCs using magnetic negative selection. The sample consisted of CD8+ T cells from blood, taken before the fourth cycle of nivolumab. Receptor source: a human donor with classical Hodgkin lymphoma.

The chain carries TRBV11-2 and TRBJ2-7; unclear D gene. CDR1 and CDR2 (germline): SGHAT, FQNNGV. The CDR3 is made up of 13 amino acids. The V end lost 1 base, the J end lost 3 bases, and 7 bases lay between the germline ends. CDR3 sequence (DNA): TGTGCCAGCAGCTTAGGGGCCCGCTACGAGCAGTACTTC. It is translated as CASSLGARYEQYF.

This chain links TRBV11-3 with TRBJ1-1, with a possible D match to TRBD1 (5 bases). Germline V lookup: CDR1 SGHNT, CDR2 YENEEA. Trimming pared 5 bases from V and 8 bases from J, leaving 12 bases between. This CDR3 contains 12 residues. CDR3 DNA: TGTGCCAGCAGCCGTGGGGCAGGGGAAGCTTTCTTT. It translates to CASSRGAGEAFF.

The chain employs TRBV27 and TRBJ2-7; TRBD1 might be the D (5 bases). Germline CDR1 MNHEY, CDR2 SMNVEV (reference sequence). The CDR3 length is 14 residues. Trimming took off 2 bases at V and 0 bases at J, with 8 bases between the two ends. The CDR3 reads CASSLTGSSYEQYF. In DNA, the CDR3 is TGTGCCAGCAGTTTAACAGGAAGCTCCTACGAGCAGTACTTC.

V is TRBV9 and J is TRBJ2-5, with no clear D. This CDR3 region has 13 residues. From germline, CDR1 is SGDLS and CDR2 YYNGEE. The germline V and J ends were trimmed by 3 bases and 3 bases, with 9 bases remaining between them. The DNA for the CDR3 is TGTGCCAGCAGCGCTACCGCCAAAGAGACCCAGTACTTC. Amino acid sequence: CASSATAKETQYF.

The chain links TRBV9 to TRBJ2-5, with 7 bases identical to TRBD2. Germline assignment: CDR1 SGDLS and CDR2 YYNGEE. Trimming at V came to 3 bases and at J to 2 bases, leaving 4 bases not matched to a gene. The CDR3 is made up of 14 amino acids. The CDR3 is CASSAGGLQETQYF. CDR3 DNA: TGTGCCAGCAGCGCGGGGGGACTGCAAGAGACCCAGTACTTC.

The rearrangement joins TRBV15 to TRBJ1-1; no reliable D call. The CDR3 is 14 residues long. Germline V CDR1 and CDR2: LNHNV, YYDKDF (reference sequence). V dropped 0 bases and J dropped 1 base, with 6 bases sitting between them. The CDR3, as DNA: TGTGCCACCAGCAGAGATCACACGAACACTGAAGCTTTCTTT. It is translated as CATSRDHTNTEAFF.

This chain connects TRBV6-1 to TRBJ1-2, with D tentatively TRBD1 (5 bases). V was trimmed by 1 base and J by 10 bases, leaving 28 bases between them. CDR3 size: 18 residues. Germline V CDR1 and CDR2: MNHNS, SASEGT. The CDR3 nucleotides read TGTGCCAGCAGTGAAGATGGCAGGGCGGGGAAGCCCCCCACAATCTACACCTTC. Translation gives CASSEDGRAGKPPTIYTF.

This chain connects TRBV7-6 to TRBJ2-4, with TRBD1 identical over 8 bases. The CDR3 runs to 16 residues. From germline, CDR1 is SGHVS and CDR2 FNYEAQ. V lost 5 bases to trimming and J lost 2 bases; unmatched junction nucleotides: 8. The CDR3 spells CASSPGTGTSKNIQYF. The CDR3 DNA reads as TGTGCCAGCAGCCCTGGGACAGGAACCTCCAAAAACATTCAGTACTTC.

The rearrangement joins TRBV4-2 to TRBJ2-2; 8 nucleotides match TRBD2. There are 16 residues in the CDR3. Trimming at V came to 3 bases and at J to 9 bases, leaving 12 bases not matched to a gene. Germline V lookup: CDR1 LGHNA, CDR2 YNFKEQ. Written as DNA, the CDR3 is TGTGCCAGCAGCCATGACACCGGGACTAGTGTAAGGGAGCTGTTTTTT. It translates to CASSHDTGTSVRELFF.

The CDR3 sequence is CASSEGGQEPTF. For the CDR3, the DNA is TGTGCCAGCAGTGAAGGGGGACAGGAGCCCACCTTC. V gene TRBV2 combines with J gene TRBJ1-2; 8 nucleotides agree with TRBD1. The J segment lost 13 bases and the V segment lost 1 base, leaving 5 bases of the junction unmatched. The germline V gene has CDR1 SNHLY and CDR2 FYNNEI. There are 12 residues in the CDR3.

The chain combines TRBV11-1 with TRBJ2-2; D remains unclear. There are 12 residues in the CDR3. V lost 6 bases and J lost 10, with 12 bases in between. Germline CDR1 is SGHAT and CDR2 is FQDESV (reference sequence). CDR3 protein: CASSFNSAELFF. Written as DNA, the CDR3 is TGTGCCAGCAGTTTTAACAGTGCGGAGCTGTTTTTT.